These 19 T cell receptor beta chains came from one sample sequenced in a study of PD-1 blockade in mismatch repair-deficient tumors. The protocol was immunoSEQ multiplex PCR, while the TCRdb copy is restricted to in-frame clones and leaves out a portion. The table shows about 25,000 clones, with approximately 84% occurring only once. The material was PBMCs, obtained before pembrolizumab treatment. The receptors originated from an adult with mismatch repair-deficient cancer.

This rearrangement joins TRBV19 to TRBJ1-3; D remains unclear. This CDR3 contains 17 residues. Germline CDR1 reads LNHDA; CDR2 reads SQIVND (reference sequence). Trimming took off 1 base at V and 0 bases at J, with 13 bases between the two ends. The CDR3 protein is CASSIGSLTTSGNTIYF. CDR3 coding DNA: TGTGCCAGTAGTATAGGTAGCCTGACGACCTCTGGAAACACCATATATTTT.

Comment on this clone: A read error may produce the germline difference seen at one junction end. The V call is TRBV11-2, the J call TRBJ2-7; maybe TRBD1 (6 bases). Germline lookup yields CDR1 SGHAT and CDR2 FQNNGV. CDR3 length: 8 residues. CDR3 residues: CASSHRDF. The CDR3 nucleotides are TGTGCCAGCAGCCACAGGGACTTC.

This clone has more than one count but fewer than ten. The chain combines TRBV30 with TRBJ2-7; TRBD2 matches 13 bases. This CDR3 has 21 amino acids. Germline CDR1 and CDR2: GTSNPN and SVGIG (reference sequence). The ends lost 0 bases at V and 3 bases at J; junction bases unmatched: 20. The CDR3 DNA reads TGTGCCTGGAGTGTTAAGTACCTCAGGACTAGCGGGAGTGAACGATACTACGAGCAGTACTTC. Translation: CAWSVKYLRTSGSERYYEQYF.

CDR3 sequence: CASSRTGLVTEQYF. The CDR3 nucleotides read TGTGCCAGCAGCCGAACAGGGCTGGTGACCGAGCAGTACTTC. The chain is built from TRBV7-9 and TRBJ2-7; tentatively, D is TRBD1 (6 bases). CDR1 SEHNR and CDR2 FQNEAQ come from the germline V gene (reference sequence). Trimming removed 5 bases at V and 6 bases at J, with 17 bases between. There are 14 residues in the CDR3.

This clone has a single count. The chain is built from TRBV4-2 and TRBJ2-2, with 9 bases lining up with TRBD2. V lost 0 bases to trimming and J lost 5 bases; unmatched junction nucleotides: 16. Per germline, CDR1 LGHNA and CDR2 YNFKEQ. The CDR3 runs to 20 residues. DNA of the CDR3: TGTGCCAGCAGCCAAGATAATGGAGGCGTAGCGGGAGAAGCGACCGGGGAGCTGTTTTTT. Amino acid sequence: CASSQDNGGVAGEATGELFF.

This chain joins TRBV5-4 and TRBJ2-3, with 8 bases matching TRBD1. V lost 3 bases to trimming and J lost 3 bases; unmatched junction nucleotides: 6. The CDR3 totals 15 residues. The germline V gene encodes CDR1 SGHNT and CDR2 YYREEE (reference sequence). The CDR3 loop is CASSYRTGFTDTQYF. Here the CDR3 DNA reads TGTGCCAGCAGCTACCGGACAGGGTTTACAGATACGCAGTATTTT. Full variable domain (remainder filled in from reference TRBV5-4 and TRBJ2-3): ETGVTQSPTHLIKTRGQQVTLRCSSQSGHNTVSWYQQALGQGPQFIFQYYREEENGRGNFPPRFSGLQFPNYSSELNVNALELDDSALYLCASSYRTGFTDTQYFGPGTRLTVL.

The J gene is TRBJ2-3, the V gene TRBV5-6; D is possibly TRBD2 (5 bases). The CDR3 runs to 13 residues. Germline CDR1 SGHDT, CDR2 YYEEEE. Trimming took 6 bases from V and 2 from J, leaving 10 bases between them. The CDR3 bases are TGTGCCAGCAACCTCCGGGACACAGATACGCAGTATTTT. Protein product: CASNLRDTDTQYF.

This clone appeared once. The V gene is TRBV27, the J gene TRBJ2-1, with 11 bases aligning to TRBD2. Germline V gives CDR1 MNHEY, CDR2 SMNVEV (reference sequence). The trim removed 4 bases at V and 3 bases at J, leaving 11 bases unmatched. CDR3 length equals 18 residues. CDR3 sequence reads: CASSSLAGGPMIYNEQFF. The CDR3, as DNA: TGTGCCAGCAGTTCCCTAGCGGGAGGACCCATGATCTACAATGAGCAGTTCTTC.

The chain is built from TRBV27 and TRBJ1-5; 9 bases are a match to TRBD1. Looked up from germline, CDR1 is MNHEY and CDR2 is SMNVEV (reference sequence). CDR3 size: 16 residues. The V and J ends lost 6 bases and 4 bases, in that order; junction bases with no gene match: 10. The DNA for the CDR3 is TGTGCCAGCAGGCCCAGGGACAGGGTAGTAAATCAGCCCCAGCATTTT. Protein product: CASRPRDRVVNQPQHF.

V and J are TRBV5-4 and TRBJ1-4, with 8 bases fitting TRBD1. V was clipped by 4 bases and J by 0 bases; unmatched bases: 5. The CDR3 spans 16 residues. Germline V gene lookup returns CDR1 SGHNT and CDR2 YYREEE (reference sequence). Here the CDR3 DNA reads TGTGCCAGCAGCCCCGGACAGGGTGCAACTAATGAAAAACTGTTTTTT. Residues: CASSPGQGATNEKLFF.

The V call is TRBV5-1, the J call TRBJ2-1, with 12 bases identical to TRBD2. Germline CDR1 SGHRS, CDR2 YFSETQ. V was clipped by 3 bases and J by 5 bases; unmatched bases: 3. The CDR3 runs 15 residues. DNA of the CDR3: TGCGCCAGCAGCTGGACTAGCGGGGTTAACAATGAGCAGTTCTTC. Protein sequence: CASSWTSGVNNEQFF.

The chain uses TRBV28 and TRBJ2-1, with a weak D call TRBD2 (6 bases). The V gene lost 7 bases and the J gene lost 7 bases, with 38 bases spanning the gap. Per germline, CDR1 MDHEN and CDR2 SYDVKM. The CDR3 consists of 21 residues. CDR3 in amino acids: CASNLMPVVVVGAGQTNEQFF. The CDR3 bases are TGTGCCAGCAATCTTATGCCGGTGGTGGTCGTAGGGGCGGGGCAAACGAATGAGCAGTTCTTC. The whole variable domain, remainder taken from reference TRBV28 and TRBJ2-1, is DVKVTQSSRYLVKRTGEKVFLECVQDMDHENMFWYRQDPGLGLRLIYFSYDVKMKEKGDIPEGYSVSREKKERFSLILESASTNQTSMYLCASNLMPVVVVGAGQTNEQFFGPGTRLTVL.

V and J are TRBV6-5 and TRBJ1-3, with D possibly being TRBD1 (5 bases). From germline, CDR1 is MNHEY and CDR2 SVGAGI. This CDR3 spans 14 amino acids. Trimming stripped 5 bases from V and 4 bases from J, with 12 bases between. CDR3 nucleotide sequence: TGTGCCAGCAGTACAGGTGTCCCCGGAAACACCATATATTTT. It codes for CASSTGVPGNTIYF.

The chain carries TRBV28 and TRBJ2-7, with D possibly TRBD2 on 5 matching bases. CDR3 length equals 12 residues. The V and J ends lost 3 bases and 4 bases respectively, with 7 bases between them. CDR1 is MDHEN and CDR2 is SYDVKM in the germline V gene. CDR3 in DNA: TGTGCCAGCAGTTTCCTAGCATACGAGCAGTACTTC. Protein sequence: CASSFLAYEQYF.

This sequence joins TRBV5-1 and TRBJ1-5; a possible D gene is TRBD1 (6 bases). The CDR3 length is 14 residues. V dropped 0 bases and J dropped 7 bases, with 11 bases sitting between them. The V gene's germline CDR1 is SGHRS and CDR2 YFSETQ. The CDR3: CASSLEQGGQPQHF. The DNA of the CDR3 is TGCGCCAGCAGCTTGGAACAGGGTGGGCAGCCCCAGCATTTT.

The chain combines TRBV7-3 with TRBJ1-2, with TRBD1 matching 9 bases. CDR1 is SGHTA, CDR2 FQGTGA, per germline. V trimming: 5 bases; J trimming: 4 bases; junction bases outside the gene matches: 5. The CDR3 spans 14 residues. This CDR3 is CASSPGTGTYGYTF. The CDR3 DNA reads TGTGCCAGCAGCCCCGGGACAGGGACCTATGGCTACACCTTC.

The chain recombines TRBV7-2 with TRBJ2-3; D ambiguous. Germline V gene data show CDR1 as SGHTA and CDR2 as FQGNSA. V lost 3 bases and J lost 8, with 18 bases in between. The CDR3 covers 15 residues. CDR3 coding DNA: TGTGCCAGCAGCTTTGCTAGGCTCCCACTGGGTACGCAGTATTTT. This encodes CASSFARLPLGTQYF.

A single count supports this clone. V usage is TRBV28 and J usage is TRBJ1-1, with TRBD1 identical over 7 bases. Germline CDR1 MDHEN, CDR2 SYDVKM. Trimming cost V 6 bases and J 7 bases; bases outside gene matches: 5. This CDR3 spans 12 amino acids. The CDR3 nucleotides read TGTGCCAGCAGCGAAAGGACAGGTGAAGCTTTCTTT. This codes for CASSERTGEAFF.

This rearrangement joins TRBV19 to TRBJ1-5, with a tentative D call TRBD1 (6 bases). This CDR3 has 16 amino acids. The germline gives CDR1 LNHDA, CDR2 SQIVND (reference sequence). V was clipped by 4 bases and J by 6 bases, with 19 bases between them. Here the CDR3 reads CASSNRQTGKVQPQHF. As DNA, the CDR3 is TGTGCCAGTAGTAACCGACAAACAGGGAAAGTTCAGCCCCAGCATTTT.